This T cell receptor beta chain was sequenced in a study of cytomegalovirus exposure and HLA in healthy donors. Trimming cost V 5 bases and J 0 bases; bases outside gene matches: 7. Germline V gene data show CDR1 as ENHRY and CDR2 as SYGVKD. The CDR3 loop spans 16 amino acids. Primers included in the PCR were 60 Vbeta and 13 Jbeta primers. Using immunoSEQ multiplex PCR, the repertoire was profiled, and TCRdb retains in-frame clones only, with some absent. The sample records about 190,000 clones, about four fifths being singletons. The sequenced sample consisted of PBMCs. The chain couples TRBV10-3 to TRBJ1-3; 7 bases match TRBD1. This receptor was obtained from a woman between 50 and 59 years old in good health and CMV-seropositive. The CDR3 loop is CAISITQGNSGNTIYF. DNA for the CDR3: TGTGCCATCAGTATAACACAGGGGAACTCTGGAAACACCATATATTTT.